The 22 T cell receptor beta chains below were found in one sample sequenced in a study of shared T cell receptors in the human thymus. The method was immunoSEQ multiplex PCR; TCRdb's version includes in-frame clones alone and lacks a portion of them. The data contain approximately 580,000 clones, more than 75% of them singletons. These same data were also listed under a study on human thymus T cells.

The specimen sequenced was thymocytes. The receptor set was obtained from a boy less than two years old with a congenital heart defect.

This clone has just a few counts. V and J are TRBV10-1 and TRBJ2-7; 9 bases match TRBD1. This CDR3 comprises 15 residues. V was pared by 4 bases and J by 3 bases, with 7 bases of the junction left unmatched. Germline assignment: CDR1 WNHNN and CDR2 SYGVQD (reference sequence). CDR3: CASSVGTGLLYEQYF. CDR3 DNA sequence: TGCGCCAGCAGTGTCGGGACAGGGCTCCTCTACGAGCAGTACTTC.

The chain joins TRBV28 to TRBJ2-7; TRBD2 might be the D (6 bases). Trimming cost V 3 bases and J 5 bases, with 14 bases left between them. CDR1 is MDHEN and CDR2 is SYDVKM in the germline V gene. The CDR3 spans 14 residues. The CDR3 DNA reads TGTGCCAGCAGTTTTGCCCGGAGGGGAAACGAGCAGTACTTC. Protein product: CASSFARRGNEQYF.

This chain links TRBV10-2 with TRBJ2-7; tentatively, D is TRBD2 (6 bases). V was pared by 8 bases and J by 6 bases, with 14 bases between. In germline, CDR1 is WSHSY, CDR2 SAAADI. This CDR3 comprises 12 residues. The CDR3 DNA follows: TGCGCCAGCCTCGGGAGAACTGGCGAGCAGTACTTC. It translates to CASLGRTGEQYF.

In DNA, the CDR3 is TGTGCCAGCAGGCCCAGCCGGGACAGGAACTATGGCTACACCTTC. Translation: CASRPSRDRNYGYTF. This chain uses TRBV2 with TRBJ1-2; 8 positions match TRBD1. The CDR3 is made up of 15 amino acids. The junction had 8 bases not matched to a gene; V was cut back by 6 bases and J by 2 bases. Germline V gives CDR1 SNHLY, CDR2 FYNNEI. The full variable domain, rest sourced from reference TRBV2 and TRBJ1-2, is EPEVTQTPSHQVTQMGQEVILRCVPISNHLYFYWYRQILGQKVEFLVSFYNNEISEKSEIFDDQFSVERPDGSNFTLKIRSTKLEDSAMYFCASRPSRDRNYGYTFGSGTRLTVV.

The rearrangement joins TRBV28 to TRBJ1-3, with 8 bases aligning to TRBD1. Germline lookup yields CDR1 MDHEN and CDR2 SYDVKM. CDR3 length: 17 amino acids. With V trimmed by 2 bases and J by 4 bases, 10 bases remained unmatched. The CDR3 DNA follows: TGTGCCAGCAGTTTACCCCCCGGCAGGGGGCCAGGAAACACCATATATTTT. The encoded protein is CASSLPPGRGPGNTIYF.

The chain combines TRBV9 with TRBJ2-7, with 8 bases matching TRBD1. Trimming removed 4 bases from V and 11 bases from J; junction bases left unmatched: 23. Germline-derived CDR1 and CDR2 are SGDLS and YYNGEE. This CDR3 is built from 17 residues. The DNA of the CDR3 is TGTGCCAGCAGCCTCCGGCCCGACAGGGGTCTAAACCTTCGCAAGTACTTC. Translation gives CASSLRPDRGLNLRKYF.

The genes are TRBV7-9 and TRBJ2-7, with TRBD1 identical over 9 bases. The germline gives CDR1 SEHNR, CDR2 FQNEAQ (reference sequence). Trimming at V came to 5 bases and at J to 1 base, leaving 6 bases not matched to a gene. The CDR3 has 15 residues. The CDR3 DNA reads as TGTGCCAGCAGCCCACCGGGACAGGGTTCCTACGAGCAGTACTTC. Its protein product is CASSPPGQGSYEQYF.

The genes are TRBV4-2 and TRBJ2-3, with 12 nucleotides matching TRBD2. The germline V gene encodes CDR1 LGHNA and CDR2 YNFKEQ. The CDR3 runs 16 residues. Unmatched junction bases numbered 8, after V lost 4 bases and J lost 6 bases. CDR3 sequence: CASSPRLAGEVDTQYF. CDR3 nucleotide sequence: TGTGCCAGCAGCCCCCGACTAGCGGGAGAGGTGGATACGCAGTATTTT.

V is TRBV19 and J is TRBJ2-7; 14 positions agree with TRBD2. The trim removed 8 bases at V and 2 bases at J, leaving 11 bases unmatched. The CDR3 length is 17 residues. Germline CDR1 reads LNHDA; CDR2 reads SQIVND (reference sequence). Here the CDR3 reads CASGKGTSGRWPYEQYF. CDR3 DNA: TGTGCCAGTGGAAAGGGGACTAGCGGGAGATGGCCCTACGAGCAGTACTTC.

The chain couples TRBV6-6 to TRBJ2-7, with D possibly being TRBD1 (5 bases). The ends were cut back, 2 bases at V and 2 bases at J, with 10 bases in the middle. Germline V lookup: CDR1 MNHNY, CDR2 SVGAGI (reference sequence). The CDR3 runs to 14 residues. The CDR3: CASSYHRSTYEQYF. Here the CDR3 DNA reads TGTGCCAGCAGTTACCACAGGAGCACCTACGAGCAGTACTTC.

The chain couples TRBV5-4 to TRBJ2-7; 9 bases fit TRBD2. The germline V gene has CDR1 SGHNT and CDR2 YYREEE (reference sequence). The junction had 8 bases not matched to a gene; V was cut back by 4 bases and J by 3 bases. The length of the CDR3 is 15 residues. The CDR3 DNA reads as TGTGCCAGCAGCAACTTAGCGGGAGCTGACTACGAGCAGTACTTC. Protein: CASSNLAGADYEQYF.

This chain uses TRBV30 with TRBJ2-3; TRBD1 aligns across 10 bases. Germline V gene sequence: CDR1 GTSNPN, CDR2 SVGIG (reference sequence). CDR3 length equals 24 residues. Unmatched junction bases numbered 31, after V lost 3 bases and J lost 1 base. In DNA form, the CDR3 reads TGTGCCTGGAGATCAATGACAGGGGGCCCCCGGCCCCTTTTACCCAACGGCGGCACAGATACGCAGTATTTT. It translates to CAWRSMTGGPRPLLPNGGTDTQYF.

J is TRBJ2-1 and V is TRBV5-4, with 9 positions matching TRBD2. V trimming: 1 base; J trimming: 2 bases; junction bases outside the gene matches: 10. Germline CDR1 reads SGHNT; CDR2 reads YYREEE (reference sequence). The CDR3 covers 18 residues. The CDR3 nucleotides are TGTGCCAGCAGCTTGTTAGAGGTAGCGGGAGTTCCCTACAATGAGCAGTTCTTC. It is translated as CASSLLEVAGVPYNEQFF. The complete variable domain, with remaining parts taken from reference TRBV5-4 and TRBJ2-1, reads ETGVTQSPTHLIKTRGQQVTLRCSSQSGHNTVSWYQQALGQGPQFIFQYYREEENGRGNFPPRFSGLQFPNYSSELNVNALELDDSALYLCASSLLEVAGVPYNEQFFGPGTRLTVL.

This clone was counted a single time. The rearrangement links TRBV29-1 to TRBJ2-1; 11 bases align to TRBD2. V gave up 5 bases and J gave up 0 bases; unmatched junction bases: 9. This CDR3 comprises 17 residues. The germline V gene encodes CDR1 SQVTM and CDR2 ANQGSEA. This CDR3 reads CSVLGLAAPSSYNEQFF. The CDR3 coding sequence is TGCAGCGTTCTGGGACTAGCGGCACCAAGCTCCTACAATGAGCAGTTCTTC.

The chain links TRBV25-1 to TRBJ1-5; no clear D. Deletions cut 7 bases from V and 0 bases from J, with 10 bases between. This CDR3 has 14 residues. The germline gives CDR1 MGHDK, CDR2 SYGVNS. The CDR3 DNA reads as TGTGCCAGCACTGACGGTTATAGCAATCAGCCCCAGCATTTT. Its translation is CASTDGYSNQPQHF.

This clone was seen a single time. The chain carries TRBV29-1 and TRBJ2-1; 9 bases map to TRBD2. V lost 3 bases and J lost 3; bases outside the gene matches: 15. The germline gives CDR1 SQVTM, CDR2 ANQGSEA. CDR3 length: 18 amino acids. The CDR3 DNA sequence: TGCAGCGTTGACGGGCTAGCGGGACCTCGAGTAGGCTACAATGAGCAGTTCTTC. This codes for CSVDGLAGPRVGYNEQFF.

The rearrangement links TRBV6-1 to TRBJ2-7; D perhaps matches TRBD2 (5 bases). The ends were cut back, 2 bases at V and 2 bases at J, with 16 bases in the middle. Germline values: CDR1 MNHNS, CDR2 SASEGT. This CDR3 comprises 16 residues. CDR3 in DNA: TGTGCCAGCAGTGAAAAGGAGGAAACAACTCCCTACGAGCAGTACTTC. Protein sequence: CASSEKEETTPYEQYF.

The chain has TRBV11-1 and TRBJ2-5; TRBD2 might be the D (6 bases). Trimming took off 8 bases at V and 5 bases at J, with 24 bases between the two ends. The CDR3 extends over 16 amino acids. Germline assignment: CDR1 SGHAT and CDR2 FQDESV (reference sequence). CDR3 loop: CASRGAARSGRETQYF. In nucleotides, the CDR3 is TGTGCCAGCCGTGGGGCCGCGCGGTCAGGGAGGGAGACCCAGTACTTC.

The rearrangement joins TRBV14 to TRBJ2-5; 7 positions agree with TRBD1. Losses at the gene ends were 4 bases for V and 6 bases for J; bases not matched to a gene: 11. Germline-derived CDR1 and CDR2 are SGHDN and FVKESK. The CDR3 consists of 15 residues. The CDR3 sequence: CASSLRSTGVKTQYF. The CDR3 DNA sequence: TGTGCCAGCAGCCTCCGCTCAACAGGGGTCAAGACCCAGTACTTC.

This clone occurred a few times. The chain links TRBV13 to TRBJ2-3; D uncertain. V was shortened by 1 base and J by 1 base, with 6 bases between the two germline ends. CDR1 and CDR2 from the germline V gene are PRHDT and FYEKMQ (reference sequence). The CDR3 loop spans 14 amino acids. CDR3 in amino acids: CASSLAECTDTQYF. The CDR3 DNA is TGTGCCAGCAGCTTAGCTGAGTGCACAGATACGCAGTATTTT.

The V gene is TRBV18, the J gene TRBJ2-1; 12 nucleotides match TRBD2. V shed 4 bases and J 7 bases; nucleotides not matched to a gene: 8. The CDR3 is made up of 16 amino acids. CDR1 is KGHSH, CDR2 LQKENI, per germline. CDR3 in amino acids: CASSLSLAGGGNEQFF. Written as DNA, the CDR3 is TGTGCCAGCTCACTCTCTCTAGCGGGAGGGGGTAATGAGCAGTTCTTC.

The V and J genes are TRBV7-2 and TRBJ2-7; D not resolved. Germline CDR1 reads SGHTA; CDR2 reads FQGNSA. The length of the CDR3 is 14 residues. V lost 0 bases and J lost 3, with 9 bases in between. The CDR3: CASSLAVPGYEQYF. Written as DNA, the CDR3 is TGTGCCAGCAGCTTAGCGGTTCCGGGCTACGAGCAGTACTTC.